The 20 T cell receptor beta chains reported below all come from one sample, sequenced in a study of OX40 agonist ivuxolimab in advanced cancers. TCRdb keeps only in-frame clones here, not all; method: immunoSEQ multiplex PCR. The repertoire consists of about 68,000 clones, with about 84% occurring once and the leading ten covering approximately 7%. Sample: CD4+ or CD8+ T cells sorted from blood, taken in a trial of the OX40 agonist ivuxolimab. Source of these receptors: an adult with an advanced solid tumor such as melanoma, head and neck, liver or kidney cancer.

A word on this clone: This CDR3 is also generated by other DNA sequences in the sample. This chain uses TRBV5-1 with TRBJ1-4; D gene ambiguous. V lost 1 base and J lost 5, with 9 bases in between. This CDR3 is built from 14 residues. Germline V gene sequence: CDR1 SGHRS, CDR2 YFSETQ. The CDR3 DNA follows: TGCGCCAGCAGCTTGTCTGGGCCAAATGAAAAACTGTTTTTT. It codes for CASSLSGPNEKLFF.

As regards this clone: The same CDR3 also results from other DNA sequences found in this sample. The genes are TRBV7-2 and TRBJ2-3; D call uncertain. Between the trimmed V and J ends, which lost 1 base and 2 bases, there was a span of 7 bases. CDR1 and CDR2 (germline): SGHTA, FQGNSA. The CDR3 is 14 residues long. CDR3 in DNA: TGTGCCAGCAGCTTAGATCGGTCCACAGATACGCAGTATTTT. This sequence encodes CASSLDRSTDTQYF.

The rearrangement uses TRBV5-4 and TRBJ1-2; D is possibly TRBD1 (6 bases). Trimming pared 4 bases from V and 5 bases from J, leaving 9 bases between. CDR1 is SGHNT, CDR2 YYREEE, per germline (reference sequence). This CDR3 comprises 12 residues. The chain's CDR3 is CASSEQGYGYTF. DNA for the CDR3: TGTGCCAGCAGCGAACAGGGTTATGGCTACACCTTC.

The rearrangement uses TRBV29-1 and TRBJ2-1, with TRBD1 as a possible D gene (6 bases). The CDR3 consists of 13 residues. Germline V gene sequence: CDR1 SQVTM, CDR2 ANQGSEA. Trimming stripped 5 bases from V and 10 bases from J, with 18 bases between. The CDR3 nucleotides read TGCAGCGTTTCAAACAGGGATAGAATGGAGCAGTTCTTC. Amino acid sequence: CSVSNRDRMEQFF.

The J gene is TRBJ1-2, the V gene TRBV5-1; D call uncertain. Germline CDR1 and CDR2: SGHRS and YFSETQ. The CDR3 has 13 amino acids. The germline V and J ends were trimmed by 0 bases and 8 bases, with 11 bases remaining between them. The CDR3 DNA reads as TGCGCCAGCAGCTTGGTGGTAGGCATGGGCTACACCTTC. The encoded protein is CASSLVVGMGYTF.

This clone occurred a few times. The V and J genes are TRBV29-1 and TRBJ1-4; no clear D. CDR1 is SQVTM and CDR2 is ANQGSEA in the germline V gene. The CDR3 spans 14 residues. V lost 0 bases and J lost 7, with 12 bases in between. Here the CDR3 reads CSVEDVFGGEKLFF. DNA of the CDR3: TGCAGCGTTGAAGACGTGTTTGGCGGTGAAAAACTGTTTTTT.

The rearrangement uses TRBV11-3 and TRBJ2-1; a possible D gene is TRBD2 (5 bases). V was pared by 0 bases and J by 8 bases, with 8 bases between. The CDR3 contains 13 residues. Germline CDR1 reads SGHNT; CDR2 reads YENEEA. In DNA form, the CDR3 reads TGTGCCAGCAGCTTAGAAGACGGGGATGAGCAGTTCTTC. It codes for CASSLEDGDEQFF.

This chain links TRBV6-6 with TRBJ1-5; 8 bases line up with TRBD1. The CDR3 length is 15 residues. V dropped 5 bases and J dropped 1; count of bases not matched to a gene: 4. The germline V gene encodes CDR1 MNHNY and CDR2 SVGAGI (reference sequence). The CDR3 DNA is TGTGCCAGCAGTCCCAGGGGGCGAAGCAATCAGCCCCAGCATTTT. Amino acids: CASSPRGRSNQPQHF.

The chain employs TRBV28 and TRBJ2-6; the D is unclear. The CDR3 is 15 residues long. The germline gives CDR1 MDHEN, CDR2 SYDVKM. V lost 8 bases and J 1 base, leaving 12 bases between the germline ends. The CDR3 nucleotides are TGTGCCAGCGGGGTCAGTAGGTCTGGGGCCAACGTCCTGACTTTC. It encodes CASGVSRSGANVLTF. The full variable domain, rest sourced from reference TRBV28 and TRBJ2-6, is DVKVTQSSRYLVKRTGEKVFLECVQDMDHENMFWYRQDPGLGLRLIYFSYDVKMKEKGDIPEGYSVSREKKERFSLILESASTNQTSMYLCASGVSRSGANVLTFGAGSRLTVL.

CDR3 residues: CASSQLAGEENEQFF. CDR3 coding DNA: TGTGCCAGCAGCCAACTAGCGGGAGAGGAGAATGAGCAGTTCTTC. This chain uses TRBV11-2 with TRBJ2-1; 11 bases align to TRBD2. The CDR3 runs to 15 residues. CDR1 and CDR2 from the germline V gene are SGHAT and FQNNGV. After removal of 5 bases from V and 7 bases from J, the junction contained 7 bases not matched to a gene. The variable domain in full, with the rest retrieved from reference TRBV11-2 and TRBJ2-1, is EAGVAQSPRYKIIEKRQSVAFWCNPISGHATLYWYQQILGQGPKLLIQFQNNGVVDDSQLPKDRFSAERLKGVDSTLKIQPAKLEDSAVYLCASSQLAGEENEQFFGPGTRLTVL.

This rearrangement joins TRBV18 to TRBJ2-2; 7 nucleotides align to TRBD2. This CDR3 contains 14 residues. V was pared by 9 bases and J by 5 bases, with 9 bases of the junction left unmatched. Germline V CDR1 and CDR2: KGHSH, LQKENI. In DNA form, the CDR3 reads TGTGCCAGAAGCGGGGACGGTTTGACCGGGGAGCTGTTTTTT. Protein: CARSGDGLTGELFF.

CDR3 loop: CAWSPFGSGPRGTEAFF. DNA for the CDR3: TGTGCCTGGAGTCCTTTCGGATCGGGACCAAGGGGAACTGAAGCTTTCTTT. The V gene is TRBV30, the J gene TRBJ1-1; D may be TRBD1 (5 bases). Germline loops: CDR1 GTSNPN, CDR2 SVGIG (reference sequence). The CDR3 sequence is 17 residues long. Trimming shortened V by 2 bases and J by 5 bases, and 24 bases separated the two germline ends.

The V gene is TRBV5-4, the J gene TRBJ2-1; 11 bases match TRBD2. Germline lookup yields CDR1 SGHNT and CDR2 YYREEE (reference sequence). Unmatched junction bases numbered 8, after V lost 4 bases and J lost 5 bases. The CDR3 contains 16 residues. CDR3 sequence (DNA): TGTGCCAGCAGCCCGGGACTAGCGGACGGAAACAATGAGCAGTTCTTC. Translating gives CASSPGLADGNNEQFF.

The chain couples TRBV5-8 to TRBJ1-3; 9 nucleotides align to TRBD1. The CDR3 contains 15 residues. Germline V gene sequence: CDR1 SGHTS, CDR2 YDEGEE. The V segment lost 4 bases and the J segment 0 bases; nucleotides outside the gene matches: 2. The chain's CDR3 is CASSPDRGSGNTIYF. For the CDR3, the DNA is TGTGCCAGCAGCCCGGACAGGGGCTCTGGAAACACCATATATTTT.

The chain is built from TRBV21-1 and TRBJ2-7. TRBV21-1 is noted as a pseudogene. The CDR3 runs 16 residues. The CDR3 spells CASSKVSGQLVYEQYF. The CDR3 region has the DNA TGTGCCAGCAGCAAAGTCTCAGGGCAACTAGTATACGAGCAGTACTTC.

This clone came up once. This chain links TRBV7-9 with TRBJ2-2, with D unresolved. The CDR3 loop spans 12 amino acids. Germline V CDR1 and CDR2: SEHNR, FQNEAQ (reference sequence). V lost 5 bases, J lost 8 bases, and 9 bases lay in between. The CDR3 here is CASSAIMGELFF. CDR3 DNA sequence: TGTGCCAGCAGCGCGATTATGGGGGAGCTGTTTTTT.

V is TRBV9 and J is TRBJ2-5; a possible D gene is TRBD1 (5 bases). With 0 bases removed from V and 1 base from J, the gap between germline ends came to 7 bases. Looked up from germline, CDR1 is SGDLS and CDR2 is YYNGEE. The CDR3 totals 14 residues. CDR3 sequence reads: CASSVGGSQETQYF. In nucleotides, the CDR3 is TGTGCCAGCAGCGTAGGGGGCTCCCAAGAGACCCAGTACTTC.

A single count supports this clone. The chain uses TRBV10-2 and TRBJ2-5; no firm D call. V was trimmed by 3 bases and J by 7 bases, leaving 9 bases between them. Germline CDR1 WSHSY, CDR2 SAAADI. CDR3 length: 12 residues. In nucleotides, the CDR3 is TGCGCCAGCAGTGATTCCGGTGGGACCCAGTACTTC. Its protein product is CASSDSGGTQYF.

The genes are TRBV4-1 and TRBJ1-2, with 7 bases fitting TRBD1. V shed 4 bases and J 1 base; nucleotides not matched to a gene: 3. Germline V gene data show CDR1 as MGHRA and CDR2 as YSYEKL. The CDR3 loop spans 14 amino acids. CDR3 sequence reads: CASSLRQGNYGYTF. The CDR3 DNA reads TGCGCCAGCAGCCTACGACAGGGTAACTATGGCTACACCTTC.

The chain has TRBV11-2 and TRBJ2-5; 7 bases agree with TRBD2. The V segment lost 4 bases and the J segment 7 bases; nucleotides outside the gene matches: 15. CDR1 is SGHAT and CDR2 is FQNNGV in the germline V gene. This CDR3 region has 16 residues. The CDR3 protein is CASSSTSELPAGTQYF. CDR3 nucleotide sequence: TGTGCCAGCAGCTCCACTAGCGAGCTCCCGGCGGGGACCCAGTACTTC.